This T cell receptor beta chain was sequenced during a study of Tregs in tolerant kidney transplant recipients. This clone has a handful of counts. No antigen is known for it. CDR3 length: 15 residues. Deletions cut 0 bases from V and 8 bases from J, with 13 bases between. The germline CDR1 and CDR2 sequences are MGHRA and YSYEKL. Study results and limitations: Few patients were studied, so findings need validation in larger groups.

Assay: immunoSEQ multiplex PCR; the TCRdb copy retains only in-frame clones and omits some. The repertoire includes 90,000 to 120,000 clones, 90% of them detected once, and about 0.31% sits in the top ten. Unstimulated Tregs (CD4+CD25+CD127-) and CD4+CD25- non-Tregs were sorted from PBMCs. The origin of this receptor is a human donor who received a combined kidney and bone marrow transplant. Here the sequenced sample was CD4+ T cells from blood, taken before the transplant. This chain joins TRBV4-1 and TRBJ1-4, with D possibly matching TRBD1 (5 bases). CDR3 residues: CASSQEGGIWEKLFF. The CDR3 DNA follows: TGCGCCAGCAGCCAAGAGGGGGGGATCTGGGAAAAACTGTTTTTT.